The 21 T cell receptor beta chains listed next were all sequenced from one sample in a study of blood T cells in healthy people across ages. PCR was performed a second time for about 7 to 11 cycles using a sample-barcoded 5' primer and a J-beta primer mix. TCRdb redid the calling of the 5' RACE reads with MiXCR, one entry per CDR3 protein. The sample carries around 800,000 distinct CDR3 sequences, 40% to 50% recorded once. Material: blood. The receptors were gathered from a man in his fifties or sixties in good health.

The rearrangement uses TRBV5-1 and TRBJ2-7; D gene unclear. Germline assignment: CDR1 SGHRS and CDR2 YFSETQ. The CDR3 extends over 13 amino acids. Trimming left V 0 bases short and J 3 bases short, with 7 bases between. DNA of the CDR3: TGCGCCAGCAGCTTGGATATGCACTACGAGCAGTACTTC. It codes for CASSLDMHYEQYF. Supplemented by reference TRBV5-1 and TRBJ2-7, the full variable domain reads KAGVTQTPRYLIKTRGQQVTLSCSPISGHRSVSWYQQTPGQGLQFLFEYFSETQRNKGNFPGRFSGRQFSNSRSEMNVSTLELGDSALYLCASSLDMHYEQYFGPGTRLTVT.

This clonotype was found a few times. The chain recombines TRBV4-2 with TRBJ2-7; possibly TRBD1 or TRBD2 for D (5 bases each). Germline V gene data show CDR1 as LGHNA and CDR2 as YNFKEQ. V dropped 0 bases and J dropped 6 bases, with 15 bases sitting between them. The CDR3 runs to 15 residues. Here the CDR3 reads CASSQDGGGGGEQYF. The CDR3 DNA sequence: TGTGCCAGCAGCCAAGATGGGGGTGGTGGGGGCGAGCAGTACTTC.

V usage is TRBV7-3 and J usage is TRBJ2-1, with 8 bases matching TRBD2. CDR3 size: 15 residues. Losses at the gene ends were 6 bases for V and 3 bases for J; bases not matched to a gene: 7. Germline CDR1 reads SGHTA; CDR2 reads FQGTGA. The CDR3: CASSVMSGGYNEQFF. The CDR3 coding sequence is TGTGCCAGCAGTGTAATGAGCGGGGGCTACAATGAGCAGTTCTTC.

This clonotype was seen at least ten times. The J gene is TRBJ2-7, the V gene TRBV5-1; 8 bases agree with TRBD1. With 4 bases clipped from V and 6 bases from J, the junction kept 12 bases outside the gene matches. The length of the CDR3 is 15 residues. The germline V gene has CDR1 SGHRS and CDR2 YFSETQ. The CDR3 DNA follows: TGCGCCAGCAGCCCCGGACAGGGAGAAATCCGCGAGCAGTACTTC. It is translated as CASSPGQGEIREQYF.

The V call is TRBV20-1, the J call TRBJ2-5; a weak D match, TRBD2 (6 bases). This CDR3 has 14 residues. Germline assignment: CDR1 DFQATT and CDR2 SNEGSKA (reference sequence). The V end lost 0 bases, the J end lost 5 bases, and 13 bases lay between the germline ends. The CDR3 region has the DNA TGCAGTGCTAGAGATCTCACTAGCTTGGAGACCCAGTACTTC. Translated, it gives CSARDLTSLETQYF.

This clonotype was seen a few times. The J gene is TRBJ2-3, the V gene TRBV20-1, with D possibly matching TRBD2 (7 bases). CDR3 size: 14 residues. Germline CDR1 reads DFQATT; CDR2 reads SNEGSKA (reference sequence). Trimming pared 5 bases from V and 2 bases from J, leaving 14 bases between. CDR3 sequence reads: CSAPRGAITDTQYF. The CDR3 DNA sequence: TGCAGTGCTCCCCGGGGGGCCATCACAGATACGCAGTATTTT.

The chain combines TRBV14 with TRBJ2-1; 10 nucleotides align to TRBD2. Trimming cost V 2 bases and J 5 bases; bases outside gene matches: 3. The germline gives CDR1 SGHDN, CDR2 FVKESK. CDR3 length: 15 residues. CDR3 coding DNA: TGTGCCAGCAGCCAATTACTAGCGGGACACAATGAGCAGTTCTTC. This gives the protein CASSQLLAGHNEQFF.

This clonotype was seen a single time. A much larger clone lies one base from this, so it may be a read error. V and J are TRBV4-3 and TRBJ2-3; possible D gene TRBD2, 6 bases. V lost 4 bases and J lost 8, with 16 bases in between. The germline gives CDR1 LGHNA, CDR2 YSLEER. This CDR3 contains 14 residues. The CDR3 bases are TGCGCCAGCAGCCGCCGACTAGAGGCAGGTACGCAGTATTTT. Amino acids: CASSRRLEAGTQYF.

The chain has TRBV20-1 and TRBJ2-3, with D maybe TRBD1 (6 bases). CDR1 is DFQATT and CDR2 is SNEGSKA in the germline V gene (reference sequence). Trimming pared 6 bases from V and 4 bases from J, leaving 23 bases between. The CDR3 is 16 amino acids. The CDR3 is CSANPGEGVRADTQYF. CDR3 DNA: TGCAGTGCCAACCCGGGTGAGGGGGTTAGGGCAGATACGCAGTATTTT.

In its sample, this clonotype was seen a few times. This chain uses TRBV10-3 with TRBJ2-7, with D hard to call. V was clipped by 3 bases and J by 4 bases, with 4 bases between them. Germline CDR1 ENHRY, CDR2 SYGVKD. The CDR3 has 11 residues. The CDR3 loop reads CAISEQYEQYF. CDR3 coding DNA: TGTGCCATCAGTGAACAATACGAGCAGTACTTC.

This sequence joins TRBV4-3 and TRBJ1-4; 7 positions agree with TRBD1. This CDR3 is built from 14 residues. Germline loops: CDR1 LGHNA, CDR2 YSLEER. V shed 3 bases, J shed 8 bases, and the junction held 6 bases outside the gene matches. The CDR3 DNA is TGCGCCAGCAGCCACTCGACAGGGCGGGAAAAACTGTTTTTT. This codes for CASSHSTGREKLFF.

This clonotype turned up a few times. The genes are TRBV28 and TRBJ2-1; the D call may be TRBD1 or TRBD2 (5 bases each). Deletions cut 5 bases from V and 4 bases from J, with 15 bases between. In germline, CDR1 is MDHEN, CDR2 SYDVKM. The CDR3 loop spans 15 amino acids. The CDR3 is CASSPDGAGYNEQFF. DNA of the CDR3: TGTGCCAGCAGTCCGGACGGGGCTGGGTACAATGAGCAGTTCTTC.

This clonotype was observed a handful of times. The chain joins TRBV20-1 to TRBJ1-4, with 8 bases that match TRBD1. This CDR3 spans 14 amino acids. Germline CDR1 and CDR2: DFQATT and SNEGSKA (reference sequence). After removal of 7 bases from V and 8 bases from J, the junction contained 12 bases not matched to a gene. The CDR3 loop reads CSGRPGQGGEKLFF. The CDR3 DNA reads TGCAGTGGAAGGCCCGGACAGGGAGGAGAAAAACTGTTTTTT.

This clonotype has a count of ten or more. The chain couples TRBV5-1 to TRBJ2-7, with D tentatively TRBD2 (7 bases). Trimming removed 4 bases at V and 2 bases at J, with 13 bases between. The CDR3 runs to 14 residues. Germline-derived CDR1 and CDR2 are SGHRS and YFSETQ. CDR3 in amino acids: CASSTGGQAYEQYF. The CDR3 coding sequence is TGCGCCAGCAGCACCGGGGGGCAGGCCTACGAGCAGTACTTC. Supplemented by reference TRBV5-1 and TRBJ2-7, the full variable domain reads KAGVTQTPRYLIKTRGQQVTLSCSPISGHRSVSWYQQTPGQGLQFLFEYFSETQRNKGNFPGRFSGRQFSNSRSEMNVSTLELGDSALYLCASSTGGQAYEQYFGPGTRLTVT.

This clonotype appeared a few times. This rearrangement joins TRBV7-2 to TRBJ1-2, with a possible D match to TRBD1 (6 bases). Germline lookup yields CDR1 SGHTA and CDR2 FQGNSA. Trimming pared 2 bases from V and 8 bases from J, leaving 12 bases between. CDR3 length: 13 residues. The CDR3 sequence is CASSLSGDTGYTF. In nucleotides, the CDR3 is TGTGCCAGCAGCTTATCAGGGGATACGGGCTACACCTTC.

This clonotype was seen more than once but under ten times. The chain is built from TRBV7-2 and TRBJ2-1, with TRBD2 as a possible D gene (5 bases). Germline lookup yields CDR1 SGHTA and CDR2 FQGNSA. Trimming shortened V by 7 bases and J by 0 bases, and 16 bases separated the two germline ends. This CDR3 is 16 amino acids long. CDR3 DNA: TGTGCCAGCACCCTACTCGGGGTTAGCTCCTACAATGAGCAGTTCTTC. Residues: CASTLLGVSSYNEQFF.

This clonotype was counted a few times. The chain recombines TRBV10-3 with TRBJ2-1, with a tentative D call TRBD2 (7 bases). From germline, CDR1 is ENHRY and CDR2 SYGVKD. This CDR3 spans 15 amino acids. Trimming took off 4 bases at V and 2 bases at J, with 12 bases between the two ends. The CDR3: CAISGGGQTYNEQFF. DNA for the CDR3: TGTGCCATCAGTGGGGGGGGGCAGACCTACAATGAGCAGTTCTTC.

This clonotype was counted at least ten times. The junction departs from the called germline gene at one end, perhaps through a read error. V is TRBV7-2 and J is TRBJ2-7; D ambiguous. Germline CDR1 reads SGHTA; CDR2 reads FQGNSA. This CDR3 has 12 amino acids. CDR3 in amino acids: CASSLVGNEQYF. CDR3 bases: TGCGCCAGCAGCTTGGTAGGGAACGAGCAGTACTTC.

The chain links TRBV5-1 to TRBJ1-1; D remains ambiguous. V lost 1 base and J 0 bases, leaving 7 bases between the germline ends. Germline values: CDR1 SGHRS, CDR2 YFSETQ. The CDR3 runs to 14 residues. This chain's CDR3 is CASSLQVMNTEAFF. CDR3 bases: TGCGCCAGCAGCTTGCAGGTCATGAACACTGAAGCTTTCTTT.

A few counts support this clonotype. The CDR3 spells CASSFQGNARDTQYF. The CDR3 DNA reads TGTGCCAGCAGCTTCCAGGGTAATGCCAGAGATACGCAGTATTTT. The chain couples TRBV11-2 to TRBJ2-3; maybe TRBD1 (5 bases). Trimming pared 3 bases from V and 5 bases from J, leaving 15 bases between. This CDR3 is 15 amino acids long. Germline V gives CDR1 SGHAT, CDR2 FQNNGV.

This clonotype appeared a few times. The rearrangement links TRBV15 to TRBJ2-4, with TRBD1 matching 8 bases. CDR1 is LNHNV and CDR2 is YYDKDF in the germline V gene (reference sequence). This CDR3 region has 16 residues. The trim removed 4 bases at V and 8 bases at J, leaving 13 bases unmatched. The CDR3 DNA reads as TGTGCCACCAGCACTGCCGGGACAGGAGCCGGATACATTCAGTACTTC. This encodes CATSTAGTGAGYIQYF.